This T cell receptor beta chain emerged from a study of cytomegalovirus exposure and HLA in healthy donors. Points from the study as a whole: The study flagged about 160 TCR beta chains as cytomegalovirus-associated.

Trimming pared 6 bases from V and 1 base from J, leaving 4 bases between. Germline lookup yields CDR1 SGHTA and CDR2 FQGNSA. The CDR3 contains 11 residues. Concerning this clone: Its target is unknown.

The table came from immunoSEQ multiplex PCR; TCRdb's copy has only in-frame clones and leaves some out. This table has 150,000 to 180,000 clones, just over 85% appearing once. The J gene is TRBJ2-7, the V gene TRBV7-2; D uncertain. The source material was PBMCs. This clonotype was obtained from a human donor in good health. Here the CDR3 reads CASRSSYEQYF. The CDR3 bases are TGTGCCAGCAGATCATCCTACGAGCAGTACTTC.